One sample yielded the 20 T cell receptor beta chains listed below, sequenced in a study of T cells in Graves' hyperthyroidism and ophthalmopathy. Amplified TCR beta CDR3 regions derived from RNA transcripts. Primed by the HTBI set, a first-round RT-PCR was run on the TCR CDR3. Via MiXCR, TCRdb re-called the multiplex PCR reads, giving one row per CDR3 protein. The sample yields over 300,000 distinct CDR3 sequences, around 13% seen once. The sequenced sample consisted of blood. These receptor sequences come from a woman aged 55-69 years with Graves' hyperthyroidism.

This clonotype was detected only a few times. This chain links TRBV20-1 with TRBJ2-1; D is possibly TRBD2 (5 bases). The germline V and J ends were trimmed by 3 bases and 0 bases, with 18 bases remaining between them. Germline V lookup: CDR1 DFQATT, CDR2 SNEGSKA (reference sequence). The CDR3 is 17 amino acids. The CDR3 DNA sequence: TGCAGTGCTAGGGAGAGCGGAAATAGGTACTCCTACAATGAGCAGTTCTTC. It specifies CSARESGNRYSYNEQFF.

This clonotype turned up a few times. The V and J genes are TRBV6-6 and TRBJ1-3; D remains unclear. Germline lookup yields CDR1 MNHNY and CDR2 SVGAGI (reference sequence). The CDR3 spans 15 residues. Trimming shortened V by 0 bases and J by 1 base, and 7 bases separated the two germline ends. CDR3: CASSYSSGSGNTIYF. The CDR3 region has the DNA TGTGCCAGCAGTTACTCGAGCGGGTCTGGAAACACCATATATTTT.

The CDR3 spells CASSRGGQGSGNTIYF. DNA of the CDR3: TGTGCCAGTAGTAGAGGAGGACAGGGGTCTGGAAACACCATATATTTT. The chain links TRBV19 to TRBJ1-3; 9 bases match TRBD1. The CDR3 runs 16 residues. V trimming: 4 bases; J trimming: 1 base; junction bases outside the gene matches: 5. Germline V gene sequence: CDR1 LNHDA, CDR2 SQIVND (reference sequence).

This clonotype was seen repeatedly, ten times or more. This rearrangement joins TRBV3-1 to TRBJ2-7; 11 nucleotides align to TRBD2. The trim removed 3 bases at V and 6 bases at J, leaving 4 bases unmatched. This CDR3 is built from 14 residues. Germline V gene data show CDR1 as LGHDT and CDR2 as YNNKEL (reference sequence). CDR3 region: CASSQGLAGGEQYF. The CDR3 DNA is TGTGCCAGCAGCCAGGGGCTAGCGGGAGGCGAGCAGTACTTC.

This clonotype was recorded many times. The chain employs TRBV10-3 and TRBJ2-3; 13 bases match TRBD2. Losses at the gene ends were 6 bases for V and 3 bases for J; bases not matched to a gene: 9. CDR3 size: 17 residues. Germline assignment: CDR1 ENHRY and CDR2 SYGVKD. CDR3 residues: CAIRDPPGLAGTDTQYF. CDR3 nucleotide sequence: TGTGCCATCAGGGATCCACCGGGACTAGCGGGGACAGATACGCAGTATTTT.

This clonotype was recorded many times. The genes are TRBV6-2 or TRBV6-3 and TRBJ2-7, with TRBD1 matching 8 bases. CDR1 is MNHEY, CDR2 SVGEGT, per germline. The CDR3 length is 13 residues. Trimming removed 6 bases from V and 3 bases from J; junction bases left unmatched: 4. The CDR3 bases are TGTGCCAGCAGGCCAGACAGGGGCTACGAGCAGTACTTC. Protein product: CASRPDRGYEQYF.

Here the CDR3 DNA reads TGCAGTGCTAGGACAGGGGGCCTTATGAACACCGGGGAGCTGTTTTTT. Translating it yields CSARTGGLMNTGELFF. The V gene is TRBV20-1, the J gene TRBJ2-2; TRBD1 agrees at 10 bases. Trimming at V came to 3 bases and at J to 1 base, leaving 5 bases not matched to a gene. Per germline, CDR1 DFQATT and CDR2 SNEGSKA (reference sequence). CDR3 length equals 16 residues.

This clonotype has at least ten counts. This chain links TRBV18 with TRBJ1-5; a weak D match, TRBD1 (6 bases). From germline, CDR1 is KGHSH and CDR2 LQKENI. The CDR3 sequence is 15 residues long. Trimming removed 6 bases from V and 2 bases from J, with 14 bases in between. The CDR3 region is CASSPGTLGNQPQHF. For the CDR3, the DNA is TGTGCCAGCTCTCCCGGGACACTCGGCAATCAGCCCCAGCATTTT.

For this clonotype: This may arise from a read error, as a much more abundant clone is one base away. V and J are TRBV12-3 or TRBV12-4 and TRBJ2-7; D ambiguous. The CDR3 consists of 15 residues. CDR3 coding DNA: TGTGCCAGCAGTTACGGTAGAGACTTCTTCTACGGGCAGTACTTC. It encodes CASSYGRDFFYGQYF.

The V gene is TRBV15, the J gene TRBJ1-2, with D maybe TRBD1 (6 bases). Trimming removed 4 bases at V and 0 bases at J, with 6 bases between. CDR3 length: 13 residues. The V gene's germline CDR1 is LNHNV and CDR2 YYDKDF (reference sequence). CDR3 sequence reads: CATSTGANYGYTF. As DNA, the CDR3 is TGTGCCACCAGCACAGGGGCTAACTATGGCTACACCTTC.

Only a few counts were recorded for this clonotype. V usage is TRBV19 and J usage is TRBJ2-7; 11 bases agree with TRBD1. The CDR3 length is 14 residues. Trimming took 5 bases from V and 6 from J; bases not matched to a gene: 6. CDR1 and CDR2 (germline): LNHDA, SQIVND (reference sequence). CDR3 residues: CASSFGTGGFEQYF. The CDR3 nucleotides read TGTGCCAGTAGTTTCGGGACAGGGGGGTTCGAGCAGTACTTC.

The V call is TRBV7-9, the J call TRBJ1-2; D is unclear. CDR1 is SEHNR and CDR2 is FQNEAQ in the germline V gene (reference sequence). The CDR3 spans 14 residues. V was clipped by 2 bases and J by 1 base, with 8 bases between them. CDR3 DNA: TGTGCCAGCAGCTTACCCAGGCGTAACTATGGCTACACCTTC. Translation gives CASSLPRRNYGYTF.

This clonotype showed up many times. This chain links TRBV11-3 with TRBJ2-1, with 8 bases lining up with TRBD2. The V and J ends lost 0 bases and 5 bases, in that order; junction bases with no gene match: 15. There are 19 residues in the CDR3. The V gene's germline CDR1 is SGHNT and CDR2 YENEEA. The CDR3 reads CASSLDAWFGAGENNEQFF. The CDR3 nucleotides are TGTGCCAGCAGCTTAGACGCTTGGTTTGGAGCGGGAGAGAACAATGAGCAGTTCTTC.

This clonotype came up a few times. V gene TRBV5-1 combines with J gene TRBJ2-7, with D maybe TRBD2 (5 bases). CDR3 length: 13 residues. The germline V and J ends were trimmed by 2 bases and 5 bases, with 11 bases remaining between them. CDR1 and CDR2 (germline): SGHRS, YFSETQ. For the CDR3, the DNA is TGCGCCAGCAGCTTCAATCGAGGGAACGAGCAGTACTTC. Translation gives CASSFNRGNEQYF.

This clonotype was detected only a few times. The chain employs TRBV19 and TRBJ2-3; a possible D gene is TRBD2 (6 bases). Trimming took 5 bases from V and 0 from J, leaving 15 bases between them. This CDR3 contains 16 residues. CDR1 and CDR2 (germline): LNHDA, SQIVND (reference sequence). The CDR3, as DNA: TGTGCCAGTAGTTCCTGGGTAGCGGAAAGCACAGATACGCAGTATTTT. Protein sequence: CASSSWVAESTDTQYF.

This clonotype was detected ten times or more. This chain links TRBV5-1 with TRBJ2-1, with a tentative D call TRBD2 (6 bases). The CDR3 contains 14 residues. The V end lost 4 bases, the J end lost 6 bases, and 14 bases lay between the germline ends. Per germline, CDR1 SGHRS and CDR2 YFSETQ. The CDR3 spells CASSLIADGNEQFF. In nucleotides, the CDR3 is TGCGCCAGCAGCCTAATAGCGGACGGCAATGAGCAGTTCTTC.

For this clonotype: A much larger clone is a single base away; this may be a read error. The genes are TRBV20-1 and TRBJ2-7; weak D call: TRBD2 (6 bases). This CDR3 spans 14 amino acids. CDR1 DFQATT and CDR2 SNEGSKA come from the germline V gene (reference sequence). In nucleotides, the CDR3 is TGCGGTGCCGATAGCGGAGGGGCAGACTACGAGCAGTACTTC. Protein product: CGADSGGADYEQYF.

The J gene is TRBJ2-3, the V gene TRBV12-3 or TRBV12-4, with a weak D call TRBD1 (5 bases). Trimming removed 4 bases from V and 2 bases from J, with 10 bases in between. This CDR3 spans 14 amino acids. The CDR3 sequence: CASSSDIFTDTQYF. In DNA form, the CDR3 reads TGTGCCAGCAGTTCGGACATTTTCACAGATACGCAGTATTTT.

This clonotype was seen many times. The gene calls are TRBV20-1 and TRBJ2-1; 10 nucleotides agree with TRBD2. V trimming: 0 bases; J trimming: 6 bases; junction bases outside the gene matches: 8. CDR1 is DFQATT and CDR2 is SNEGSKA in the germline V gene (reference sequence). The CDR3 extends over 16 amino acids. This chain's CDR3 is CSAREGSGRSPNEQFF. DNA of the CDR3: TGCAGTGCTAGAGAAGGTAGCGGGAGGAGCCCCAATGAGCAGTTCTTC.

V usage is TRBV3-1 and J usage is TRBJ2-7; possibly TRBD1 or TRBD2 for D (5 bases each). Per germline, CDR1 LGHDT and CDR2 YNNKEL (reference sequence). The CDR3 is 15 amino acids. Trimming removed 1 base at V and 7 bases at J, with 17 bases between. CDR3 in DNA: TGTGCCAGCAGCCAAGGAGGGACCGGTAGGTGGGAGCAGTACTTC. Residues: CASSQGGTGRWEQYF.